The rows below give T cell receptor beta chains drawn from one sample of a study of kidney transplant recipient with SARS-CoV-2 infection. Each CDR3 protein is one row after TCRdb ran MiXCR on the reads. The sample has 200,000 to 300,000 distinct CDR3 sequences; more than 25% are singletons. Here the sequenced sample was a blood sample, taken at baseline and on day 111 from a kidney transplant recipient. These receptors were collected from a male patient aged 30 to 40 who had COVID-19 and was a kidney transplant recipient. Some T cells here may be from the graft donor. The CDR3 runs from the conserved cysteine through the conserved F or W. D genes are given only for firm matches. Expanded clones are given a class, and other clones once, few, many or no size at all.

V,D,J,size,DNA,CDR3
TRBV6-5,NA,TRBJ1-5,many,TGTGCCAGCAGTCAATCCGCGGACAGCAATCAGCCCCAGCATTTT,CASSQSADSNQPQHF
TRBV9,NA,TRBJ1-1,many,TGTGCCAGCAGCCGGGGGGATGGGACTGAAGCTTTCTTT,CASSRGDGTEAFF
TRBV14,NA,TRBJ2-5,NA,TGTGCCGGCAGCCAGGCGGTGGAGACCCAGTACTTC,CAGSQAVETQYF
TRBV25-1,NA,TRBJ1-2,many,TGTGCCAGCAGTCAAGTGCTAGAACTGGGAAAGACCTATGGCTACACCTTC,CASSQVLELGKTYGYTF
TRBV5-8,TRBD1,TRBJ1-1,many,TGTGCCAGCAGCAAGGGACAGGGCTGGGTGTTGGTCACTGAAGCTTTCTTT,CASSKGQGWVLVTEAFF
TRBV24-1,NA,TRBJ1-2,NA,TGTGCCACCAGCGTTTATTCTAGTACCAGAAAGACCTATGGCTACACCTTC,CATSVYSSTRKTYGYTF
TRBV11-1,TRBD1,TRBJ1-1,many,TGTGCCAGCAGCCGCAGGGGGAAGGGTGAAGCTTTCTTT,CASSRRGKGEAFF
TRBV28,NA,TRBJ2-7,many,TGTGCCAGCAGTTTGGACGGAGGGAGAGAGCAGTACTTC,CASSLDGGREQYF
TRBV5-1,NA,TRBJ1-2,many,TGCGCCAGCAGAACCGGCCAGGGTGATGTGGAGGGCTACACCTTC,CASRTGQGDVEGYTF
TRBV12-2,NA,TRBJ1-2,many,TGTGCAAGTCGCCGTGGATTGACTCCACGAAAGACCTATGGCTACACCTTC,CASRRGLTPRKTYGYTF
TRBV7-9,NA,TRBJ2-7,many,TGTGCCAGCAGCCCCGGGTGGCGGCTACCCTACGAGCAGTACTTC,CASSPGWRLPYEQYF